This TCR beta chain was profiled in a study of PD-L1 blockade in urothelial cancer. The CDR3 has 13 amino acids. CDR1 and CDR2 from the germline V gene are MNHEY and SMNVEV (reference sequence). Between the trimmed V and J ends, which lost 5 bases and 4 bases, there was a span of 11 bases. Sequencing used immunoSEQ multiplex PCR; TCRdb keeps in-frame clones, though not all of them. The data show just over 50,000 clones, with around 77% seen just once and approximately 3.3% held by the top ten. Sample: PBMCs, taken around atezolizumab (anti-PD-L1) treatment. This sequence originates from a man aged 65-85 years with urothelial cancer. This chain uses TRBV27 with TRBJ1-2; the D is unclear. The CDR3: CASSLPGGYGYTF. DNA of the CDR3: TGTGCCAGCAGTCTTCCGGGAGGCTATGGCTACACCTTC.